Sequencing of this T cell receptor beta chain was carried out in a study of brain T cells in children with intractable seizures. Using immunoSEQ multiplex PCR, the repertoire was profiled, and TCRdb retains in-frame clones only, with some absent. The table lists approximately 330,000 clones, over 90% of them singletons. Time point described: blood from clinic visit 5 months post-surgery; TSC patient then seizure free. Only cases whose brain tissue showed the highest T cell transcript signatures were sequenced. V was clipped by 0 bases and J by 11 bases; unmatched bases: 12. The CDR3 runs 15 residues. Germline CDR1 MNHEY, CDR2 SVGAGI.

The chain employs TRBV6-5 and TRBJ1-1; 7 bases line up with TRBD1. Sequences were derived from peripheral blood, sampled about 5 months after surgery. This TCR was recovered from a boy younger than two with tuberous sclerosis and intractable seizures. CDR3 in amino acids: CASSYSSGGLRNAFF. The CDR3 nucleotides read TGTGCCAGCAGTTACTCGTCAGGGGGACTAAGAAATGCTTTCTTT.